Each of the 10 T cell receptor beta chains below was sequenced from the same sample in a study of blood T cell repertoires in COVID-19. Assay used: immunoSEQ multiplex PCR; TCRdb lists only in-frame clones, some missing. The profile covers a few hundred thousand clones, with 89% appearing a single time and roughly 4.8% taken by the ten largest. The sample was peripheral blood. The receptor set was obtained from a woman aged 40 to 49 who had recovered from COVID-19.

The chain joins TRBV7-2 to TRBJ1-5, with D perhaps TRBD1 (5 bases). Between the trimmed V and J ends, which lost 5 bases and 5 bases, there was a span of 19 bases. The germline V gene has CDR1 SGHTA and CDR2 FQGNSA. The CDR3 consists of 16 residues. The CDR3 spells CASSPTSGANYQPQHF. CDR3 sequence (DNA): TGTGCCAGCAGCCCCACTAGCGGGGCCAATTATCAGCCCCAGCATTTT.

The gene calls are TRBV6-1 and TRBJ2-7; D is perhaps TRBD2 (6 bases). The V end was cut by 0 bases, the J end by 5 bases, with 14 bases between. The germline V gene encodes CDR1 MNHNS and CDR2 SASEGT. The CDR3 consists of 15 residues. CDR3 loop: CASSEATAGSHEQYF. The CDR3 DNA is TGTGCCAGCAGTGAAGCAACGGCGGGGTCTCACGAGCAGTACTTC.

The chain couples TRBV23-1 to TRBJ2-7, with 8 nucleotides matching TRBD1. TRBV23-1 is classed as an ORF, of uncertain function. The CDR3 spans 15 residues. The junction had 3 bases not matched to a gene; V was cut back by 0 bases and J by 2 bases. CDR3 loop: CASSQSRGRAYEQYV. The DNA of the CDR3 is TGCGCCAGCAGTCAATCCAGGGGGCGGGCCTACGAGCAGTACGTC.

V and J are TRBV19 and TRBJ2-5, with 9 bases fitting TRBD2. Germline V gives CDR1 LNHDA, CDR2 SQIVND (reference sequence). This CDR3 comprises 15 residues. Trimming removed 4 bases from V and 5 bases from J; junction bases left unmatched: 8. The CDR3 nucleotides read TGTGCCAGTAGTAGCGGGGGGGCCGTAGAGGAGACCCAGTACTTC. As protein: CASSSGGAVEETQYF. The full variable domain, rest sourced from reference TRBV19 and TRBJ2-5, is DGGITQSPKYLFRKEGQNVTLSCEQNLNHDAMYWYRQDPGQGLRLIYYSQIVNDFQKGDIAEGYSVSREKKESFPLTVTSAQKNPTAFYLCASSSGGAVEETQYFGPGTRLLVL.

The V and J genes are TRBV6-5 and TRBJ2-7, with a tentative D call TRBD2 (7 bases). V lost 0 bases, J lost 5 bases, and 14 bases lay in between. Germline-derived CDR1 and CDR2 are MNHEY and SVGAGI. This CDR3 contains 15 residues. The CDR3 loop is CASSYSRGGWNEQYF. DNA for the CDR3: TGTGCCAGCAGTTACTCGAGGGGGGGGTGGAACGAGCAGTACTTC.

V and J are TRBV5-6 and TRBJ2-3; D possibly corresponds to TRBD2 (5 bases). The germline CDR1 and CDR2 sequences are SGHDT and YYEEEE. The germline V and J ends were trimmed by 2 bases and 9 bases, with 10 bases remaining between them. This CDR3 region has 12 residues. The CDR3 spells CASSFGSGTQYF. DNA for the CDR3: TGTGCCAGCAGCTTTGGGAGTGGGACGCAGTATTTT.

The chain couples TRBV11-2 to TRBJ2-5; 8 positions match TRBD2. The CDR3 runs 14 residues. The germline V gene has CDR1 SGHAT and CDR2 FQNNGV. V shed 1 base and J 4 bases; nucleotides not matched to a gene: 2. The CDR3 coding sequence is TGTGCCAGCAGCTTAGTGCTAGCGGGAGAGACCCAGTACTTC. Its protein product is CASSLVLAGETQYF. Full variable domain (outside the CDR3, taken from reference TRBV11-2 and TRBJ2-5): EAGVAQSPRYKIIEKRQSVAFWCNPISGHATLYWYQQILGQGPKLLIQFQNNGVVDDSQLPKDRFSAERLKGVDSTLKIQPAKLEDSAVYLCASSLVLAGETQYFGPGTRLLVL.

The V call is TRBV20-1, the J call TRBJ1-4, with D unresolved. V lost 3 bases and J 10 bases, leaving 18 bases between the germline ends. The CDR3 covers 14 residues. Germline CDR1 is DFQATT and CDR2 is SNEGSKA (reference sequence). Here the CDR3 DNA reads TGCAGTGCTAGTGTCAGCAGGTCTGGTGGAAAACTGTTTTTT. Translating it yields CSASVSRSGGKLFF.

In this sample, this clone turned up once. The CDR3 is CASRPGSVHYNEQFF. Written as DNA, the CDR3 is TGTGCCAGCAGGCCCGGTTCCGTCCACTACAATGAGCAGTTCTTC. The V call is TRBV6-5, the J call TRBJ2-1; D call uncertain. CDR1 and CDR2 from the germline V gene are MNHEY and SVGAGI. Trimming pared 6 bases from V and 3 bases from J, leaving 15 bases between. The CDR3 covers 15 residues.

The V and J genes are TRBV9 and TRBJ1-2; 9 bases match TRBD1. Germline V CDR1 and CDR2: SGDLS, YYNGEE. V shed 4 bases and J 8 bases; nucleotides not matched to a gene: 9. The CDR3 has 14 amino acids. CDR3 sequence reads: CASSPMGQGGGYTF. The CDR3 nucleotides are TGTGCCAGCAGCCCTATGGGACAGGGAGGGGGCTACACCTTC.